This TCR beta chain was documented in a study of control samples from healthy donors and cancer patients. Assay used: immunoSEQ multiplex PCR; TCRdb lists only in-frame clones, some missing. The data contain roughly 69,000 clones, 83% of them singletons. Germline V gene lookup returns CDR1 SGHRS and CDR2 YFSETQ. Trimming cost V 0 bases and J 6 bases, with 6 bases left between them. The CDR3 is 13 amino acids. The receptor's source is a man aged 60 to 75 in good health. The chain employs TRBV5-1 and TRBJ2-2, with a possible D match to TRBD1 (5 bases). The sequenced sample was blood. The CDR3 sequence: CASSLGTPGELFF. The CDR3 DNA reads as TGCGCCAGCAGCTTGGGGACACCCGGGGAGCTGTTTTTT.